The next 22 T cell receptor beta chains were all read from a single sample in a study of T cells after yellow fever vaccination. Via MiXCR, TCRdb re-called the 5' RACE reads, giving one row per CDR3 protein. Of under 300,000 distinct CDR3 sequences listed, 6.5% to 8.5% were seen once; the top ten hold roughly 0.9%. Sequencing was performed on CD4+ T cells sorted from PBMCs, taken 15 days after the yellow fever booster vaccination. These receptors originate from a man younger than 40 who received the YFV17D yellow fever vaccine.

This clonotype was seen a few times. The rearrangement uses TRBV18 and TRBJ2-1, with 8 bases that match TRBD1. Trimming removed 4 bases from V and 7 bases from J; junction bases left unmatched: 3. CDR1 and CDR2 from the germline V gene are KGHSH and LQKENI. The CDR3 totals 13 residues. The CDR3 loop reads CASSLTGANEQFF. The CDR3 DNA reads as TGTGCCAGCTCACTGACAGGGGCAAATGAGCAGTTCTTC.

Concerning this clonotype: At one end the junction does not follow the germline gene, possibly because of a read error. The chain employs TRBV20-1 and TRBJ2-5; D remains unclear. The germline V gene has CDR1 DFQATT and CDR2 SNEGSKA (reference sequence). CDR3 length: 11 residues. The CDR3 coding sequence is TGCAATGCTAGATTACGAGAGACCCAGTACTTC. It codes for CNARLRETQYF.

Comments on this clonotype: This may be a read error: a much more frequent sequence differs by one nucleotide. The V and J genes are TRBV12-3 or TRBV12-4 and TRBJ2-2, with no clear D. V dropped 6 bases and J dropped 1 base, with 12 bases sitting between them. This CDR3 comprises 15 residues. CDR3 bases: TGTGCCAGCAGCCCAAGACGCCTGAACACCGGGGAGCTGTTTTTT. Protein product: CASSPRRLNTGELFF.

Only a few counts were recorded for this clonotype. This chain's CDR3 is CASSLVELAGGPDTQYF. The CDR3 bases are TGCGCCAGCAGCTTGGTCGAACTAGCGGGAGGCCCAGATACGCAGTATTTT. V and J are TRBV5-1 and TRBJ2-3; TRBD2 agrees at 12 bases. Germline loops: CDR1 SGHRS, CDR2 YFSETQ. The CDR3 loop spans 17 amino acids. The J segment lost 4 bases and the V segment lost 0 bases, leaving 6 bases of the junction unmatched.

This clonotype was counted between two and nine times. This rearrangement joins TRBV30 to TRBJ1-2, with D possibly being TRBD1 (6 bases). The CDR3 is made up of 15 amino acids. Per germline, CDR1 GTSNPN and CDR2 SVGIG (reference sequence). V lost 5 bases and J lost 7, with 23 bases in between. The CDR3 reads CAWAPLQGWGGGYTF. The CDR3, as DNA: TGTGCCTGGGCTCCCCTCCAGGGGTGGGGTGGTGGCTACACCTTC.

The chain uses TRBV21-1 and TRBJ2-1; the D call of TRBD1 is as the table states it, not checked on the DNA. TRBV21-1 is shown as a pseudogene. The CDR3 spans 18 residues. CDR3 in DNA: TGTGCCAGCAGCAAAGCGCCCTCCGGGACAGGGGTGCGTGATGAGCAGTTCTTC. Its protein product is CASSKAPSGTGVRDEQFF.

The CDR3 coding sequence is TGTGCCAGCAGCTTAGACAGTATCCAAGAGACCCAGTACTTC. Translated, it gives CASSLDSIQETQYF. V is TRBV7-9 and J is TRBJ2-5; no clear D. Germline V gives CDR1 SEHNR, CDR2 FQNEAQ (reference sequence). V was cut by 1 base and J by 1 base, with 7 bases left in between. The CDR3 spans 14 residues.

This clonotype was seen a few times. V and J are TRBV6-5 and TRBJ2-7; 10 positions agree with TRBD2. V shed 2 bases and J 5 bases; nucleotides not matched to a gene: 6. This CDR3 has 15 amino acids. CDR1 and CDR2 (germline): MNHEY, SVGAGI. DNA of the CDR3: TGTGCCAGCAGTTACAGGAGCGGGAGGGTCGACGAGCAGTACTTC. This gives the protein CASSYRSGRVDEQYF.

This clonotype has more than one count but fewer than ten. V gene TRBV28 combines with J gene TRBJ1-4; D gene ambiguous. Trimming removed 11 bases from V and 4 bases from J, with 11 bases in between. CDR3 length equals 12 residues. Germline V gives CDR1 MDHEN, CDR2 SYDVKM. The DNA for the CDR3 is TGTGCCCACAAAGGCCTTAATGAAAAACTGTTTTTT. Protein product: CAHKGLNEKLFF.

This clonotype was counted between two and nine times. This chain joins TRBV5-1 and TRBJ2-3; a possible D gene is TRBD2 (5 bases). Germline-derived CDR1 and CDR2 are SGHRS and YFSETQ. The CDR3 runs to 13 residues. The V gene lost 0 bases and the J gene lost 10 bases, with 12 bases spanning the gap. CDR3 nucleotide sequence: TGCGCCAGCAGCTTGGAGCCGGGGTTTCCGCAGTATTTT. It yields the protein CASSLEPGFPQYF.

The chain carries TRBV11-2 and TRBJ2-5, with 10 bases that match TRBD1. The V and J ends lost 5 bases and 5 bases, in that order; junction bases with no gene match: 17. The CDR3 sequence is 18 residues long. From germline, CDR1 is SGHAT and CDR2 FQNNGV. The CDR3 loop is CASSRPRGGTGVGETQYF. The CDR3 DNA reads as TGTGCCAGCAGCCGTCCCCGGGGTGGGACAGGGGTGGGCGAGACCCAGTACTTC.

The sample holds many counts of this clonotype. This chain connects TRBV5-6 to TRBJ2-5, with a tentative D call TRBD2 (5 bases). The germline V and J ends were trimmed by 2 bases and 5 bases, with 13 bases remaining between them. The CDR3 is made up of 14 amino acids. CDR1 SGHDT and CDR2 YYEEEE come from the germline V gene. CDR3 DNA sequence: TGTGCCAGCAGCTTCTCGACTATCCGGGAGACCCAGTACTTC. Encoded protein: CASSFSTIRETQYF.

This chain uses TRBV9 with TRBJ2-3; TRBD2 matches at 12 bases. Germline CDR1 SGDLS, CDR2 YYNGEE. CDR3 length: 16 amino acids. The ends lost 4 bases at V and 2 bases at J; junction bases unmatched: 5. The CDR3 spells CASSPPSGRATDTQYF. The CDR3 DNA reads TGTGCCAGCAGCCCCCCTAGCGGGAGGGCCACAGATACGCAGTATTTT.

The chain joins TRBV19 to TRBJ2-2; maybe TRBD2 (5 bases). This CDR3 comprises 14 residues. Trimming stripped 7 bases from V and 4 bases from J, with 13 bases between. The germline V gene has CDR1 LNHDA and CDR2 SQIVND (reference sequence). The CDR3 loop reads CASMRAVATGELFF. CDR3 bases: TGTGCCAGTATGAGGGCGGTTGCCACCGGGGAGCTGTTTTTT.

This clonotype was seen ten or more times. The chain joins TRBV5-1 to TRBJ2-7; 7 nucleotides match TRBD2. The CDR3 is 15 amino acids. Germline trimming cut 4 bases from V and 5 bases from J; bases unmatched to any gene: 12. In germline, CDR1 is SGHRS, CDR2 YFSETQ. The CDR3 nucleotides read TGCGCCAGCAGCCCGCTTGGCGGGAGTAACAACGAGCAGTACTTC. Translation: CASSPLGGSNNEQYF. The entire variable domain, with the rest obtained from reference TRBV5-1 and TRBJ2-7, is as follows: KAGVTQTPRYLIKTRGQQVTLSCSPISGHRSVSWYQQTPGQGLQFLFEYFSETQRNKGNFPGRFSGRQFSNSRSEMNVSTLELGDSALYLCASSPLGGSNNEQYFGPGTRLTVT.

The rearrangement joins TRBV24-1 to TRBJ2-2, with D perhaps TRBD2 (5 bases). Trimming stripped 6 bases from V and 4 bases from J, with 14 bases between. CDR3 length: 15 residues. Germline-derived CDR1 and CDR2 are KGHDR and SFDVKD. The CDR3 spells CATSYSPSRTGELFF. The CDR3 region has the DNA TGTGCCACCAGTTATTCGCCTAGCCGCACCGGGGAGCTGTTTTTT.

The CDR3 loop reads CASSRETGNLNTEAFF. As DNA, the CDR3 is TGTGCCAGTAGTAGGGAGACAGGAAACTTGAACACTGAAGCTTTCTTT. The J gene is TRBJ1-1, the V gene TRBV19; TRBD1 might be the D (6 bases). The CDR3 length is 16 residues. CDR1 is LNHDA, CDR2 SQIVND, per germline (reference sequence). V lost 4 bases to trimming and J lost 0 bases, with 15 bases between them.

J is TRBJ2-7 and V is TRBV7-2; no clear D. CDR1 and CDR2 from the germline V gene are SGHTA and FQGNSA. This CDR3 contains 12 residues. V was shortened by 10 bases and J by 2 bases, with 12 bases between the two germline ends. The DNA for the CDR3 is TGTGCCATCGAGAGTAGTCCCTACGAGCAGTACTTC. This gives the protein CAIESSPYEQYF.

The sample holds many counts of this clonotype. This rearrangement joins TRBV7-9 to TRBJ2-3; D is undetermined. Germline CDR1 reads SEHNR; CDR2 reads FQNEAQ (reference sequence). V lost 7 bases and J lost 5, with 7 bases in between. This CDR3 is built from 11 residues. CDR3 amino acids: CASTPRDTQYF. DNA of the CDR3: TGTGCCAGCACCCCCAGAGATACGCAGTATTTT. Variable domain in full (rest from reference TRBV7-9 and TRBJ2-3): DTGVSQNPRHKITKRGQNVTFRCDPISEHNRLYWYRQTLGQGPEFLTYFQNEAQLEKSRLLSDRFSAERPKGSFSTLEIQRTEQGDSAMYLCASTPRDTQYFGPGTRLTVL.

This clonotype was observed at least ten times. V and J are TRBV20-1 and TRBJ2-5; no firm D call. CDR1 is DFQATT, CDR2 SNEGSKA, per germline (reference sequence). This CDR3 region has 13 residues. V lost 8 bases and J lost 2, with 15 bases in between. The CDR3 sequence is CSTQKIGQETQYF. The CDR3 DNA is TGCAGTACCCAGAAGATAGGACAAGAGACCCAGTACTTC.

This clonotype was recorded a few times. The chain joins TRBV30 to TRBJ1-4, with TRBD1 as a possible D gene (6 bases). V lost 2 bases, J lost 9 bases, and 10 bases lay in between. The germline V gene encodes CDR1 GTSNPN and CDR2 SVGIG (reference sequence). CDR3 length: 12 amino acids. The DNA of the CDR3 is TGTGCCTGGAGTCCGCAGGGGCAAAAACTGTTTTTT. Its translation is CAWSPQGQKLFF. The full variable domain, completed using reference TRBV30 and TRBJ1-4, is SQTIHQWPATLVQPVGSPLSLECTVEGTSNPNLYWYRQAAGRGLQLLFYSVGIGQISSEVPQNLSASRPQDRQFILSSKKLLLSDSGFYLCAWSPQGQKLFFGSGTQLSVL.

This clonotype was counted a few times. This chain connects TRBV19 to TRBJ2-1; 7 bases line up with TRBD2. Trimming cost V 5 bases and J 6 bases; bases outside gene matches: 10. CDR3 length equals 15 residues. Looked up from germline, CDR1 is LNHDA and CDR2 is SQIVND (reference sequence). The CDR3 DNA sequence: TGTGCCAGTAGTCATAATGCGGGAGTGAGCAATGAGCAGTTCTTC. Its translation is CASSHNAGVSNEQFF.